This T cell receptor (beta chain) was found in a study of T-cell reconstitution after alpha-beta-depleted transplantation in children. With respect to this clonotype: The antigen is not known.

The study's findings and limits: Reports say that about two months after transplant, the alpha-beta T cells came out of several hundred graft clones that had expanded. At one year after transplant, newly produced T cells mostly accounted for T-cell counts and diversity.

A library of TCRbeta sequences, prepared with unique molecular identifiers, was generated. TCRdb fed the PCR reads into MiXCR, producing one record per CDR3 protein. The sample includes around 960,000 distinct CDR3 sequences, less than 30% of them seen just once. Germline-derived CDR1 and CDR2 are MNHNS and SASEGT. This CDR3 contains 15 residues. V was cut by 5 bases and J by 2 bases, with 12 bases left in between. This TCR was sampled from a boy in the first two years of life who had a stem cell transplant for SCID, so the T cells may come from the graft donor. The genes are TRBV6-1 and TRBJ2-2; D perhaps matches TRBD2 (6 bases). The sequencing here drew on PBMCs, mostly from graft donor cells, taken 360 days after TCRalphabeta/CD19-depleted stem cell transplant. The DNA for the CDR3 is TGTGCCAGCAGTATCAGCGGGTTTAACACCGGGGAGCTGTTTTTT. It yields the protein CASSISGFNTGELFF.